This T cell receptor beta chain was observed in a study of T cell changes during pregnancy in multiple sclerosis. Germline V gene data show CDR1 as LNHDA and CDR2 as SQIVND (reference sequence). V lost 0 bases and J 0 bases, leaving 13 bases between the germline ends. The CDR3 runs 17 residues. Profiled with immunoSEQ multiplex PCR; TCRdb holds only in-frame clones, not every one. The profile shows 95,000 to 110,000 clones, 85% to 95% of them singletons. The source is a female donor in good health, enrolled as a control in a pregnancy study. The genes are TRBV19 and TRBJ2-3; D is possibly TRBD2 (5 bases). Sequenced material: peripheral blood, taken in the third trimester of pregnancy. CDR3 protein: CASSIDRASGSTDTQYF. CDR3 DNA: TGTGCCAGTAGTATAGATAGAGCGAGCGGTAGCACAGATACGCAGTATTTT.